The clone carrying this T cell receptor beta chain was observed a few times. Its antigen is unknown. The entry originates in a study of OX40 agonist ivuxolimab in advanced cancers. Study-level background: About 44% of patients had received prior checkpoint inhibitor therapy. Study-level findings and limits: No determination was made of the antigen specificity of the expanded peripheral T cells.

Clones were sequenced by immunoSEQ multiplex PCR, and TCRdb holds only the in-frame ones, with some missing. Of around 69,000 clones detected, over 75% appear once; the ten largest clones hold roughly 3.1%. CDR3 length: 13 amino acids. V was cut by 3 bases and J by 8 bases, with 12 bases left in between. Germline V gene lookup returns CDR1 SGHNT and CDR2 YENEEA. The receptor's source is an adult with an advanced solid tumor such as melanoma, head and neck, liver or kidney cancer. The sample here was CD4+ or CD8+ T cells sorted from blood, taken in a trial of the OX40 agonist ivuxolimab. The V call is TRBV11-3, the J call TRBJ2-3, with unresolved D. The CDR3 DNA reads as TGTGCCAGCAGCTTTGAATTCCTGGCTACGCAGTATTTT. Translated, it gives CASSFEFLATQYF.